The next 22 T cell receptor beta chains were all read from a single sample in a study of blood T cells in healthy people across ages. For the second PCR, which ran for about 6 to 11 cycles, a sample-barcoded 5' primer and a J-beta primer mix were used. TCRdb reprocessed the 5' RACE reads with MiXCR, giving one entry per CDR3 protein. The sample consists of hundreds of thousands of distinct CDR3 sequences, just over 55% of them appearing once. Specimen: blood. These TCRs come from a man aged 40-55 years in good health.

The chain joins TRBV27 to TRBJ1-2; D not resolved. CDR1 and CDR2 from the germline V gene are MNHEY and SMNVEV (reference sequence). The CDR3 runs 13 residues. V was shortened by 2 bases and J by 4 bases, with 8 bases between the two germline ends. The CDR3 reads CASSLRGSYGYTF. The DNA of the CDR3 is TGTGCCAGCAGTTTAAGAGGATCCTATGGCTACACCTTC.

The chain employs TRBV28 and TRBJ2-1; 10 nucleotides align to TRBD2. Germline CDR1 is MDHEN and CDR2 is SYDVKM. V lost 7 bases, J lost 7 bases, and 4 bases stayed unmatched. CDR3 length: 13 residues. CDR3 sequence reads: CASIAGGKNEQFF. CDR3 nucleotides: TGTGCCAGCATAGCGGGAGGAAAAAATGAGCAGTTCTTC.

V is TRBV7-3 and J is TRBJ1-5; D unresolved. Trimming shortened V by 8 bases and J by 4 bases, and 6 bases separated the two germline ends. Germline CDR1 reads SGHTA; CDR2 reads FQGTGA. This CDR3 has 11 amino acids. For the CDR3, the DNA is TGTGCCAGCGACGGGAATCAGCCCCAGCATTTT. Its translation is CASDGNQPQHF.

The J gene is TRBJ1-1, the V gene TRBV4-1; no definite D call. The CDR3 spans 14 residues. Per germline, CDR1 MGHRA and CDR2 YSYEKL. Between the trimmed V and J ends, which lost 4 bases and 0 bases, there was a span of 9 bases. CDR3 nucleotides: TGCGCCAGCAGCCCCCCGGACTTGAACACTGAAGCTTTCTTT. Translated, it gives CASSPPDLNTEAFF.

This clonotype was counted a single time. The chain uses TRBV29-1 and TRBJ2-5; weak D call: TRBD2 (5 bases). The J call may not be correct, given that the DNA end is closer to TRBJ2-7. Germline CDR1 and CDR2: SQVTM and ANQGSEA. This CDR3 has 12 residues. CDR3 DNA sequence: TGCAGCGTTGAAGACGGGACCTACGAGCAGTACTTC. Its translation is CSVEDGTYEQYF.

The rearrangement joins TRBV27 to TRBJ2-4, with unresolved D. Matching the DNA end better, TRBJ2-5 makes the J call doubtful. Germline V gene data show CDR1 as MNHEY and CDR2 as SMNVEV (reference sequence). This CDR3 comprises 13 residues. CDR3 sequence (DNA): TGTGCCAGCAGTTTAAGCGAAAGGGAGACCCAGTACTTC. It is translated as CASSLSERETQYF.

This clonotype has a handful of counts. This chain links TRBV24-1 with TRBJ2-5, with TRBD1 matching over 7 bases. CDR3 size: 11 residues. Germline CDR1 reads KGHDR; CDR2 reads SFDVKD. V lost 8 bases, J lost 11 bases, and 7 bases stayed unmatched. The CDR3: CATNGQGEQYF. The CDR3 DNA follows: TGTGCCACCAACGGGCAGGGGGAGCAGTACTTC.

The chain couples TRBV5-1 to TRBJ2-7; tentatively, D is TRBD1 (5 bases). Trimming took 0 bases from V and 1 from J, leaving 14 bases between them. From germline, CDR1 is SGHRS and CDR2 YFSETQ. This CDR3 comprises 16 residues. CDR3 sequence reads: CASSLDSGRRSYEQYF. The CDR3 region has the DNA TGCGCCAGCAGCTTGGATTCAGGGCGACGATCCTACGAGCAGTACTTC.

This chain uses TRBV7-9 with TRBJ2-5; D gene uncertain. Trimming shortened V by 1 base and J by 1 base, and 10 bases separated the two germline ends. Looked up from germline, CDR1 is SEHNR and CDR2 is FQNEAQ (reference sequence). CDR3 size: 15 residues. The chain's CDR3 is CASSLVSRAQETQYF. CDR3 nucleotides: TGTGCCAGCAGCTTAGTCAGCCGCGCCCAAGAGACCCAGTACTTC.

This clonotype was seen just once. This chain uses TRBV7-2 with TRBJ1-1; TRBD1 might be the D (5 bases). CDR3 length: 15 amino acids. The V end was cut by 1 base, the J end by 6 bases, with 15 bases between. Germline V gene lookup returns CDR1 SGHTA and CDR2 FQGNSA. CDR3 coding DNA: TGTGCCAGCAGCTTAGTCAGGCAGGGCCGGGCTGAAGCTTTCTTT. Translation gives CASSLVRQGRAEAFF.

The V call is TRBV5-1, the J call TRBJ2-3; D is ambiguous. The CDR3 runs 13 residues. The germline CDR1 and CDR2 sequences are SGHRS and YFSETQ. V lost 7 bases, J lost 3 bases, and 12 bases lay in between. The chain's CDR3 is CASAERSTDTQYF. For the CDR3, the DNA is TGCGCCAGCGCCGAAAGGTCGACAGATACGCAGTATTTT.

In this sample, this clonotype turned up a few times. V and J are TRBV12-3 or TRBV12-4 and TRBJ2-7; D is unresolved. With the DNA end fitting TRBJ2-5 better, the J assignment may be wrong. The CDR3 runs to 11 residues. The DNA of the CDR3 is TGTGCCAGCAGTATTTTCGGGACCCAGTACTTC. It yields the protein CASSIFGTQYF.

This chain links TRBV9 with TRBJ1-6; 8 bases agree with TRBD1. This CDR3 has 15 amino acids. V was pared by 3 bases and J by 3 bases, with 2 bases of the junction left unmatched. The germline CDR1 and CDR2 sequences are SGDLS and YYNGEE. CDR3 in amino acids: CASSEDRDYNSPLHF. CDR3 DNA: TGTGCCAGCAGCGAGGACAGGGACTATAATTCACCCCTCCACTTT.

This clonotype was recorded at least ten times. CDR3 protein: CASSSEYGETNQPQHF. CDR3 bases: TGTGCCAGCTCAAGCGAATACGGGGAGACCAATCAGCCCCAGCATTTT. V gene TRBV18 combines with J gene TRBJ1-5; D not resolved. V was pared by 5 bases and J by 3 bases, with 17 bases between. This CDR3 has 16 residues. Germline assignment: CDR1 KGHSH and CDR2 LQKENI.

In its sample, this clonotype was seen a few times. This sequence joins TRBV15 and TRBJ2-5; D possibly corresponds to TRBD1 (5 bases). The CDR3 sequence is 14 residues long. Germline values: CDR1 LNHNV, CDR2 YYDKDF (reference sequence). Trimming took off 9 bases at V and 2 bases at J, with 16 bases between the two ends. Here the CDR3 reads CATATLREQETQYF. The CDR3 region has the DNA TGTGCCACTGCGACCCTCAGGGAACAAGAGACCCAGTACTTC.

This clonotype was observed a few times. The CDR3 DNA is TGCAGCGTAGCTTTACTGCAGGGATCCGGTCGCTCTGGGGCCAACGTCCTGACTTTC. It specifies CSVALLQGSGRSGANVLTF. The V call is TRBV29-1, the J call TRBJ2-6; D might be TRBD1 (5 bases). CDR1 and CDR2 from the germline V gene are SQVTM and ANQGSEA. Trimming removed 6 bases at V and 0 bases at J, with 24 bases between. This CDR3 is built from 19 residues.

CDR3 region: CSASIRGKGQPQHF. CDR3 DNA: TGCAGTGCTAGCATCAGGGGTAAAGGTCAGCCCCAGCATTTT. The rearrangement links TRBV20-1 to TRBJ1-5; possible D gene TRBD1, 6 bases. With 3 bases removed from V and 6 bases from J, the gap between germline ends came to 15 bases. This CDR3 is built from 14 residues. Germline V gives CDR1 DFQATT, CDR2 SNEGSKA (reference sequence).

The chain combines TRBV11-1 with TRBJ1-1, with D uncertain. V shed 1 base and J shed 0 bases, with 9 bases lying between them. Germline assignment: CDR1 SGHAT and CDR2 FQDESV (reference sequence). There are 15 residues in the CDR3. The CDR3 sequence: CASSLGDGMNTEAFF. The DNA of the CDR3 is TGTGCCAGCAGCTTAGGGGATGGAATGAACACTGAAGCTTTCTTT.

This clonotype was found many times. The chain carries TRBV7-9 and TRBJ2-1; 11 nucleotides align to TRBD2. Germline V lookup: CDR1 SEHNR, CDR2 FQNEAQ (reference sequence). The V segment lost 1 base and the J segment 0 bases; nucleotides outside the gene matches: 14. The CDR3 covers 21 residues. CDR3 sequence (DNA): TGTGCCAGCAGCTTAGTTGGTCTAGCGGGGGGCGCTACGAGCTCCTACAATGAGCAGTTCTTC. Protein product: CASSLVGLAGGATSSYNEQFF.

The chain combines TRBV7-9 with TRBJ2-1, with TRBD1 matching 7 bases. Germline CDR1 is SEHNR and CDR2 is FQNEAQ (reference sequence). This CDR3 is 16 amino acids long. V was clipped by 5 bases and J by 0 bases; unmatched bases: 7. The CDR3 loop is CASSRGTASSYNEQFF. The CDR3, as DNA: TGTGCCAGCAGCCGAGGGACAGCCAGCTCCTACAATGAGCAGTTCTTC. The entire variable domain, with the rest obtained from reference TRBV7-9 and TRBJ2-1, is as follows: DTGVSQNPRHKITKRGQNVTFRCDPISEHNRLYWYRQTLGQGPEFLTYFQNEAQLEKSRLLSDRFSAERPKGSFSTLEIQRTEQGDSAMYLCASSRGTASSYNEQFFGPGTRLTVL.

The CDR3 reads CSGTRGDSTDTQYF. CDR3 bases: TGCAGCGGGACTAGAGGTGACAGCACAGATACGCAGTATTTT. V and J are TRBV29-1 and TRBJ2-3, with 7 nucleotides matching TRBD2. This CDR3 is built from 14 residues. In germline, CDR1 is SQVTM, CDR2 ANQGSEA. Unmatched junction bases numbered 7, after V lost 7 bases and J lost 0 bases.

This clonotype has only a few counts. The V gene is TRBV20-1, the J gene TRBJ2-3; perhaps D is TRBD1 or TRBD2 (6 bases each). Trimming shortened V by 0 bases and J by 8 bases, and 15 bases separated the two germline ends. The V gene's germline CDR1 is DFQATT and CDR2 SNEGSKA (reference sequence). This CDR3 spans 14 amino acids. The CDR3 here is CSARDLSSGATQYF. CDR3 bases: TGCAGTGCTAGAGATCTCTCGTCGGGGGCTACGCAGTATTTT.